This T cell receptor (beta chain) was observed in a study of monozygotic twins with inflammatory bowel disease. The study, taken as a whole, reports: IBD patients displayed reduced TCRbeta diversity (inverse Simpson) when set against healthy co-twins. Evidence did not back any single strong signal or clonotype linked to IBD.

Germline CDR1 and CDR2: SGHDN and FVKESK. The CDR3 is 14 amino acids. Total RNA from whole blood was isolated with no T cell sorting. TCRdb reanalyzed the 5' RACE reads, giving one entry per CDR3 protein sequence and no DNA. The sample's table shows around 450,000 distinct CDR3 sequences. A word on this clonotype: Its target is not known.

The chain combines TRBV14 with TRBJ1-2; TCRdb reports TRBD1, a call that lacks DNA to check it against. This receptor was identified in a human donor with ulcerative colitis or Crohn's disease, or a healthy co-twin of an affected twin (not recorded which). Sequencing was carried out using blood. The CDR3 loop reads CASSHDRENYGYTF.